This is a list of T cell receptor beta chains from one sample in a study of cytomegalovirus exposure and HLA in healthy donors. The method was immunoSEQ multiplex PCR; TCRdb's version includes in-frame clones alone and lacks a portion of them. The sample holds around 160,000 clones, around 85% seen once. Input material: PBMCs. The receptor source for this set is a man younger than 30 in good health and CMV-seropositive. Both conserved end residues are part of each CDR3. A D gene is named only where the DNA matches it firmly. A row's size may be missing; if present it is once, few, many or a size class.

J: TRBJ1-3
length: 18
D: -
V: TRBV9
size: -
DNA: TGTGCCAGCAGCGCCAACTCACCACAGGGTAACTCTGGAAACACCATATATTTT
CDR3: CASSANSPQGNSGNTIYF

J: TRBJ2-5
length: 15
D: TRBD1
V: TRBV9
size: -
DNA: TGTGCCAGCAGCATAGCGGGGACAGGGGAAGAGACCCAGTACTTC
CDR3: CASSIAGTGEETQYF

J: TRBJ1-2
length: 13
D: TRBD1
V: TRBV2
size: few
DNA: TGTGCCACCCAGGGACAGGGGTTGGATGGCTACACCTTC
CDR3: CATQGQGLDGYTF

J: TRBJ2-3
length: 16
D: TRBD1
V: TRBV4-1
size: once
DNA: TGCGCCAGCAGCCGAAGCCCGGGACAGGGGGTCGATACGCAGTATTTT
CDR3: CASSRSPGQGVDTQYF

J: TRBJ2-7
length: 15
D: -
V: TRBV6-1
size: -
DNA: TGTGCCAGCAGTGTACTCGACTATTCGCCCTACGAGCAGTACTTC
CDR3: CASSVLDYSPYEQYF

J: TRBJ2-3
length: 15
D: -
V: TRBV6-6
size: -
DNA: TGTGCCAGCAGTTATCAGGGTATCGGCACAGATACGCAGTATTTT
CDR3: CASSYQGIGTDTQYF

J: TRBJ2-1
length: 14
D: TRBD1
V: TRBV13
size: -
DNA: TGTGCCAGCAGCCTGGGACAGAGGGGCAATGAGCAGTTCTTC
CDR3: CASSLGQRGNEQFF

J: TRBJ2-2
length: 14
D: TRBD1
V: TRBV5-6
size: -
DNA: TGTGCCAGCAGGGCGACAGGGGATGCCGGGGAGCTGTTTTTT
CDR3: CASRATGDAGELFF

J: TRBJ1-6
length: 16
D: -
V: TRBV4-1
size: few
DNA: TGCGCCAGCAGCCAAGATCAGGGGCTCAGGGATTCACCCCTCCACTTT
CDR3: CASSQDQGLRDSPLHF

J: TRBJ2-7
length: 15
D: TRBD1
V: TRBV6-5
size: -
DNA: TGTGCCAGCAGCCACCGGGACAGGTTCTCCTACGAGCAGTACTTC
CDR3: CASSHRDRFSYEQYF

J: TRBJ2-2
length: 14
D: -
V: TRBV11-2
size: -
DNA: TGTGCCAGCAGTAGAACAGGACGGAACGGGGAGCTGTTTTTT
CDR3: CASSRTGRNGELFF

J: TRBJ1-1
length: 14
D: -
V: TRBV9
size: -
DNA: TGTGCCAGCAGCGTAGGTGGACAGAACACTGAAGCTTTCTTT
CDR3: CASSVGGQNTEAFF

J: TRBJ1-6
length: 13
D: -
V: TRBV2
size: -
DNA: TGTGCGCAGCGGGGGCAGGGTGATTCACCCCTCCACTTT
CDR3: CAQRGQGDSPLHF

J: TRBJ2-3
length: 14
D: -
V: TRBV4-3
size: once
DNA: TGCGCCAGCAGCCAAGATCGTTCCGGTGATACGCAGTATTTT
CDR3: CASSQDRSGDTQYF

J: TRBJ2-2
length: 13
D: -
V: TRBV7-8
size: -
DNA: TGTGCCAGCAGCCCAATGAACACCGGGGAGCTGTTTTTT
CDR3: CASSPMNTGELFF

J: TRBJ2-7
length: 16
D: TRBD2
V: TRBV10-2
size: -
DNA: TGCGCCAGCAAGTATTCCGGGACTAGCATTGCCTACGAGCAGTACTTC
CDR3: CASKYSGTSIAYEQYF

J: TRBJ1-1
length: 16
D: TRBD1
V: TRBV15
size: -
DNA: TGTGCCACCAGCAGGGGGCAAGGACAGGCGGGGACTGAAGCTTTCTTT
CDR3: CATSRGQGQAGTEAFF

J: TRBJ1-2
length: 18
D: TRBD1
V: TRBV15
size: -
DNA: TGTGCCACCAGCAGAGATGATGGGACAGGGGGCGCGGGAGGTGGCTACACCTTC
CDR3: CATSRDDGTGGAGGGYTF

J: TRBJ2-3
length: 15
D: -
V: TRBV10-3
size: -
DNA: TGTGCCATCAGTGACTATGACATTAGCACAGATACGCAGTATTTT
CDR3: CAISDYDISTDTQYF

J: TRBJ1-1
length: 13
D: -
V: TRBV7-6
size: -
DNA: TGTGCCAGCAGCCGTACGCCGGGCACTGAAGCTTTCTTT
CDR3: CASSRTPGTEAFF

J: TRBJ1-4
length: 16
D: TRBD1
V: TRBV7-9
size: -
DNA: TGTGCCAGCAGCTTAGGACAGGGAGGAGGTAATGAAAAACTGTTTTTT
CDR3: CASSLGQGGGNEKLFF

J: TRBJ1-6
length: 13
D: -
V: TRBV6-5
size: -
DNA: TGTGCCAGCAGGCGACCGGGGGAGTCGCCCCTCCACTTT
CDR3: CASRRPGESPLHF